This TCR beta chain emerged from a study of cytomegalovirus exposure and HLA in healthy donors. Study at large: As released early, the data held around 80 million unique TCRs from HLA-typed donors.

Remarks on this clone: Its antigen is as yet unknown.

The CDR3 has 12 residues. Looked up from germline, CDR1 is SGHTA and CDR2 is FQGNSA. The ends lost 11 bases at V and 8 bases at J; junction bases unmatched: 6. Study-level points and caveats: When analyzed later, the rates of TCR association showed variation by HLA locus, with DRB1 the most and HLA-C the fewest.

PCR employed 60 Vbeta and 13 Jbeta primers. Assay used: immunoSEQ multiplex PCR; TCRdb lists only in-frame clones, some missing. The repertoire holds over 200,000 clones, with about three quarters as singletons. The gene calls are TRBV7-2 and TRBJ2-2; 9 positions agree with TRBD2. The clonotype comes from a woman in her sixties in good health and CMV-seropositive. Sequencing was done on a sample of PBMCs. The DNA for the CDR3 is TGTGCCGGCGGGAGGGCCGCTGGGGAGCTGTTTTTT. Protein product: CAGGRAAGELFF.